A single sample is the source of the 14 T cell receptor beta chains below, sequenced in a study of shared clonotypes between healthy human individuals (dated by TCRdb to about 2020). Libraries were prepared through the immunoSEQ multiplex PCR assay. TCRdb limited this immuneACCESS table to in-frame rearrangements with V and J called. A share of clones is missing; checked studies link under half to unresolved V genes, and the rest is unexplained. Present in this sample are under 2,500,000 clones, almost 96% of which were seen just once. 0.1% to 0.15% of the sample is in the top ten clones. The sequenced material came from naive CD4+ T cells sorted from blood. The cell subset or site label corresponds to: CD45RA+ positively selected. Source of these receptors: a man aged 18-30 years in good health.

The chain is built from TRBV5-6 and TRBJ1-2; no clear D. V dropped 3 bases and J dropped 8 bases, with 14 bases sitting between them. This CDR3 has 13 amino acids. The germline V gene encodes CDR1 SGHDT and CDR2 YYEEEE. This CDR3 is CASSSGPLYGYTF. DNA for the CDR3: TGTGCCAGCAGCTCCGGGCCCTTGTACGGCTACACCTTC.

About this clone itself: The sample has other DNA sequences that encode this CDR3 too. V usage is TRBV5-1 and J usage is TRBJ2-5, with 7 bases fitting TRBD1. Germline CDR1 SGHRS, CDR2 YFSETQ. Losses at the gene ends were 4 bases for V and 5 bases for J; bases not matched to a gene: 5. The CDR3 totals 13 residues. The CDR3 DNA is TGCGCCAGCAGCCGTGACAGGGCGGAGACCCAGTACTTC. Protein product: CASSRDRAETQYF. Based on the CDR3 plus reference TRBV5-1 and TRBJ2-5, the full variable domain is KAGVTQTPRYLIKTRGQQVTLSCSPISGHRSVSWYQQTPGQGLQFLFEYFSETQRNKGNFPGRFSGRQFSNSRSEMNVSTLELGDSALYLCASSRDRAETQYFGPGTRLLVL.

The chain uses TRBV7-9 and TRBJ2-1; maybe TRBD2 (5 bases). Per the germline V gene, CDR1 is SEHNR and CDR2 is FQNEAQ (reference sequence). V was cut by 5 bases and J by 0 bases, with 11 bases left in between. CDR3 size: 15 residues. CDR3 DNA sequence: TGTGCCAGCAGCCGACCCCGGGACTCCTACAATGAGCAGTTCTTC. It is translated as CASSRPRDSYNEQFF.

The V and J genes are TRBV12-5 and TRBJ2-1; 10 positions match TRBD2. V gave up 6 bases and J gave up 0 bases; unmatched junction bases: 2. The CDR3 is 15 residues long. Germline V gene data show CDR1 as LGHNT and CDR2 as FRNRAP. CDR3 sequence: CASGWTSGSYNEQFF. In DNA form, the CDR3 reads TGTGCTAGTGGATGGACTAGCGGCTCCTACAATGAGCAGTTCTTC.

V is TRBV11-1 and J is TRBJ1-3; a possible D gene is TRBD1 (5 bases). Germline CDR1 is SGHAT and CDR2 is FQDESV (reference sequence). V gave up 5 bases and J gave up 0 bases, with 17 bases separating them. This CDR3 region has 17 residues. The CDR3 is CASSPDLSGPSGNTIYF. CDR3 in DNA: TGTGCCAGCAGCCCTGATCTATCAGGGCCCTCTGGAAACACCATATATTTT.

The J gene is TRBJ1-4, the V gene TRBV19; D is undetermined. The CDR3 is 16 amino acids. Germline lookup yields CDR1 LNHDA and CDR2 SQIVND (reference sequence). Trimming shortened V by 3 bases and J by 0 bases, and 11 bases separated the two germline ends. Here the CDR3 reads CASSMGSMPTNEKLFF. The CDR3 nucleotides read TGTGCCAGTAGTATGGGCTCAATGCCAACTAATGAAAAACTGTTTTTT.

The rearrangement links TRBV28 to TRBJ1-5, with 8 bases that match TRBD1. CDR3 size: 13 residues. V gave up 8 bases and J gave up 2 bases; unmatched junction bases: 2. Germline V lookup: CDR1 MDHEN, CDR2 SYDVKM. CDR3 nucleotide sequence: TGTGCCAGCTACAGGGGGGGCAATCAGCCCCAGCATTTT. It encodes CASYRGGNQPQHF.

The rearrangement joins TRBV6-5 to TRBJ1-2; D is unclear. The CDR3 extends over 13 amino acids. The ends were cut back, 5 bases at V and 5 bases at J, with 12 bases in the middle. Germline V gene sequence: CDR1 MNHEY, CDR2 SVGAGI. The CDR3 bases are TGTGCCAGCAGTGTCTCGTTTGGGTATGGCTACACCTTC. It specifies CASSVSFGYGYTF.

This clone was counted a single time. The chain is built from TRBV6-6 and TRBJ2-1; 9 positions match TRBD1. Germline-derived CDR1 and CDR2 are MNHNY and SVGAGI (reference sequence). J lost 6 bases, V lost 5 bases, and 5 bases had no gene match. The CDR3 length is 14 residues. The CDR3 DNA sequence: TGTGCCAGCAGTCCCGGGACAGGGTCCAATGAGCAGTTCTTC. Amino acid sequence: CASSPGTGSNEQFF.

V gene TRBV27 combines with J gene TRBJ1-5; D unclear. The CDR3 extends over 15 amino acids. CDR1 and CDR2 (germline): MNHEY, SMNVEV (reference sequence). Trimming shortened V by 5 bases and J by 2 bases, and 13 bases separated the two germline ends. CDR3 DNA: TGTGCCAGCAGTCCCCTCGGGGAAGGCAATCAGCCCCAGCATTTT. Protein sequence: CASSPLGEGNQPQHF.

This chain connects TRBV28 to TRBJ1-1; 7 bases line up with TRBD1. CDR3 length: 15 amino acids. V lost 6 bases, J lost 1 base, and 8 bases stayed unmatched. Germline CDR1 MDHEN, CDR2 SYDVKM. DNA of the CDR3: TGTGCCAGCAGCCGACAGGGAATTGCGAACACTGAAGCTTTCTTT. It codes for CASSRQGIANTEAFF.

The V call is TRBV6-5, the J call TRBJ1-3, with TRBD1 as a possible D gene (6 bases). Trimming removed 2 bases from V and 4 bases from J, with 9 bases in between. Germline V CDR1 and CDR2: MNHEY, SVGAGI. This CDR3 has 14 residues. The CDR3 spells CASSYGGLGNTIYF. The CDR3 nucleotides read TGTGCCAGCAGTTACGGGGGGCTCGGAAACACCATATATTTT.

Only a few counts were recorded for this clone. The rearrangement uses TRBV19 and TRBJ1-2; 9 nucleotides align to TRBD1. The J segment lost 8 bases and the V segment lost 3 bases, leaving 4 bases of the junction unmatched. The CDR3 is made up of 13 amino acids. The germline V gene encodes CDR1 LNHDA and CDR2 SQIVND (reference sequence). The DNA of the CDR3 is TGTGCCAGTAGTATGGGACAGGGTCAAGGCTACACCTTC. Its protein is CASSMGQGQGYTF.

Concerning this clone: Within the sample, other DNA sequences also encode this same CDR3. The rearrangement links TRBV30 to TRBJ1-3, with D unresolved. CDR3 size: 11 residues. The germline V gene has CDR1 GTSNPN and CDR2 SVGIG (reference sequence). Deletions cut 1 base from V and 4 bases from J, with 2 bases between. The CDR3 is CAWSAGNTIYF. CDR3 in DNA: TGTGCCTGGAGTGCGGGAAACACCATATATTTT.